The 29 T cell receptor beta chains in this list originate from one sample, sequenced in a study of shared clonotypes between healthy human individuals. Produced via immunoSEQ multiplex PCR; TCRdb's table is partial and in-frame only. Here the sample spans roughly 770,000 clones, about 96% being singletons. CD45RO-negative CD8 cells positively selected for CCR7 made up the naive population, which excluded terminally differentiated effector memory CD45RA+ cells. Sequencing input: naive CD8+ T cells sorted from blood. The source is a man aged 30-40 years in good health.

The V and J genes are TRBV7-9 and TRBJ2-5, with D possibly being TRBD1 (6 bases). The germline gives CDR1 SEHNR, CDR2 FQNEAQ (reference sequence). CDR3 length equals 14 residues. V dropped 10 bases and J dropped 6 bases, with 21 bases sitting between them. CDR3 loop: CATLDLRDRKTQYF. The CDR3 DNA sequence: TGTGCCACCTTAGACCTAAGAGACAGGAAGACCCAGTACTTC.

The chain joins TRBV11-2 to TRBJ2-7; a weak D match, TRBD1 (6 bases). The ends were cut back, 3 bases at V and 6 bases at J, with 9 bases in the middle. The CDR3 is 12 amino acids. From germline, CDR1 is SGHAT and CDR2 FQNNGV. In DNA, the CDR3 is TGTGCCAGCAGCTTGGGGGCCGGCGAGCAGTACTTC. Translated: CASSLGAGEQYF.

This clone was observed a single time. The chain links TRBV5-1 to TRBJ1-1; tentative D call: TRBD1 (5 bases). V lost 2 bases to trimming and J lost 1 base, with 9 bases between them. CDR1 is SGHRS and CDR2 is YFSETQ in the germline V gene. The CDR3 has 14 residues. CDR3 nucleotide sequence: TGCGCCAGCAGCTTCGGGGGGAGGAACACTGAAGCTTTCTTT. Its translation: CASSFGGRNTEAFF.

On this clone: The sample has other DNA sequences that encode this CDR3 too. This chain connects TRBV7-9 to TRBJ2-7; weak D call: TRBD2 (5 bases). There are 13 residues in the CDR3. Deletions cut 4 bases from V and 0 bases from J, with 7 bases between. CDR1 is SEHNR, CDR2 FQNEAQ, per germline (reference sequence). The CDR3: CASSSRGSYEQYF. CDR3 in DNA: TGTGCCAGCAGCTCCCGGGGCTCCTACGAGCAGTACTTC.

The chain couples TRBV9 to TRBJ2-1; weak D call: TRBD2 (5 bases). V lost 2 bases and J lost 0, with 12 bases in between. Germline CDR1 is SGDLS and CDR2 is YYNGEE. This CDR3 region has 16 residues. The CDR3 region has the DNA TGTGCCAGCAGCGTCAGCGGTTATAGCTCCTACAATGAGCAGTTCTTC. Encoded protein: CASSVSGYSSYNEQFF.

V is TRBV27 and J is TRBJ1-2, with 9 positions matching TRBD1. Germline values: CDR1 MNHEY, CDR2 SMNVEV (reference sequence). The V segment lost 2 bases and the J segment 4 bases; nucleotides outside the gene matches: 2. CDR3 length: 14 amino acids. CDR3 amino acids: CASSLKDRGYGYTF. The CDR3 nucleotides read TGTGCCAGCAGTTTAAAGGACAGGGGCTATGGCTACACCTTC.

A single count supports this clone. The V gene is TRBV11-2, the J gene TRBJ2-5, with D maybe TRBD1 (6 bases). The V gene's germline CDR1 is SGHAT and CDR2 FQNNGV. The CDR3 sequence is 15 residues long. V gave up 5 bases and J gave up 3 bases, with 16 bases separating them. The CDR3 DNA is TGTGCCAGCAGCAGAAAGGACAGAGTGGAAGAGACCCAGTACTTC. Translating gives CASSRKDRVEETQYF.

The gene calls are TRBV11-2 and TRBJ2-1; D might be TRBD1 (6 bases). Germline CDR1 reads SGHAT; CDR2 reads FQNNGV. V lost 7 bases and J 4 bases, leaving 11 bases between the germline ends. CDR3 length: 13 amino acids. The CDR3 nucleotides are TGTGCCAGCATGGGACACGAATACAATGAGCAGTTCTTC. Protein: CASMGHEYNEQFF.

V and J are TRBV7-9 and TRBJ2-1; 8 bases are a match to TRBD1. The germline gives CDR1 SEHNR, CDR2 FQNEAQ (reference sequence). The CDR3 consists of 16 residues. With 1 base clipped from V and 8 bases from J, the junction kept 10 bases outside the gene matches. The chain's CDR3 is CASSLVRTGYADEQFF. For the CDR3, the DNA is TGTGCCAGCAGCTTAGTTCGGACAGGGTATGCTGATGAGCAGTTCTTC. The variable domain in full, with the rest retrieved from reference TRBV7-9 and TRBJ2-1, is DTGVSQNPRHKITKRGQNVTFRCDPISEHNRLYWYRQTLGQGPEFLTYFQNEAQLEKSRLLSDRFSAERPKGSFSTLEIQRTEQGDSAMYLCASSLVRTGYADEQFFGPGTRLTVL.

The V gene is TRBV6-6, the J gene TRBJ2-6; D is unclear. From germline, CDR1 is MNHNY and CDR2 SVGAGI (reference sequence). V shed 2 bases and J shed 0 bases, with 8 bases lying between them. The CDR3 contains 16 residues. The CDR3 region is CASSYGKLSGANVLTF. CDR3 DNA sequence: TGTGCCAGCAGTTACGGCAAACTCTCTGGGGCCAACGTCCTGACTTTC.

The V call is TRBV5-6, the J call TRBJ2-7; D gene uncertain. CDR3 length: 14 amino acids. The V end was cut by 0 bases, the J end by 2 bases, with 9 bases between. Looked up from germline, CDR1 is SGHDT and CDR2 is YYEEEE. CDR3 region: CASSLAYRPYEQYF. The CDR3 coding sequence is TGTGCCAGCAGCTTGGCGTACAGACCCTACGAGCAGTACTTC. Drawing the rest from reference TRBV5-6 and TRBJ2-7, the complete variable domain is DAGVTQSPTHLIKTRGQQVTLRCSPKSGHDTVSWYQQALGQGPQFIFQYYEEEERQRGNFPDRFSGHQFPNYSSELNVNALLLGDSALYLCASSLAYRPYEQYFGPGTRLTVT.

Regarding this clone: This same CDR3 is encoded by further DNA sequences in the sample. V is TRBV11-2 and J is TRBJ2-7, with D unclear. Germline assignment: CDR1 SGHAT and CDR2 FQNNGV. This CDR3 is 13 amino acids long. With 1 base removed from V and 4 bases from J, the gap between germline ends came to 8 bases. CDR3 sequence reads: CASSLGLFYEQYF. The CDR3 nucleotides read TGTGCCAGCAGCTTAGGACTCTTTTACGAGCAGTACTTC.

This clone has only one observation. This chain joins TRBV29-1 and TRBJ2-7; 8 bases are shared with TRBD1. In germline, CDR1 is SQVTM, CDR2 ANQGSEA. The CDR3 contains 18 residues. Trimming removed 6 bases from V and 3 bases from J; junction bases left unmatched: 22. The CDR3 region is CSVSLQGALGNYLYEQYF. The CDR3 coding sequence is TGCAGCGTCAGCCTCCAGGGGGCGCTTGGGAATTATCTCTACGAGCAGTACTTC.

The V and J genes are TRBV15 and TRBJ2-7, with D uncertain. The CDR3 has 12 amino acids. Germline loops: CDR1 LNHNV, CDR2 YYDKDF (reference sequence). Trimming removed 1 base from V and 5 bases from J, with 6 bases in between. As DNA, the CDR3 is TGTGCCACCAGCAGAGTGGGTCACGAGCAGTACTTC. It specifies CATSRVGHEQYF.

This rearrangement joins TRBV5-6 to TRBJ2-6; D remains ambiguous. Per germline, CDR1 SGHDT and CDR2 YYEEEE. With 3 bases removed from V and 0 bases from J, the gap between germline ends came to 16 bases. The CDR3 contains 18 residues. This CDR3 is CASSSRPGQYSGANVLTF. In DNA, the CDR3 is TGTGCCAGCAGCTCCCGCCCGGGCCAATACTCTGGGGCCAACGTCCTGACTTTC.

The gene calls are TRBV6-1 and TRBJ1-5; D perhaps matches TRBD1 (5 bases). V lost 1 base, J lost 3 bases, and 13 bases lay in between. This CDR3 comprises 16 residues. Germline V gene lookup returns CDR1 MNHNS and CDR2 SASEGT. The CDR3 DNA reads as TGTGCCAGCAGTGAAGGGGCAGGGTACTACAATCAGCCCCAGCATTTT. It yields the protein CASSEGAGYYNQPQHF.

DNA for the CDR3: TGTGCCAGCAGTAAGAGCAAACTCTATGGCTACACCTTC. This sequence encodes CASSKSKLYGYTF. The V gene is TRBV27, the J gene TRBJ1-2; D uncertain. Trimming took off 5 bases at V and 4 bases at J, with 11 bases between the two ends. Germline V gives CDR1 MNHEY, CDR2 SMNVEV (reference sequence). The CDR3 runs 13 residues.

The chain couples TRBV29-1 to TRBJ1-1; 12 bases are shared with TRBD1. Germline CDR1 and CDR2: SQVTM and ANQGSEA. This CDR3 is 16 amino acids long. Trimming cost V 6 bases and J 0 bases; bases outside gene matches: 8. CDR3 residues: CSVGRDRGRVNTEAFF. In DNA form, the CDR3 reads TGCAGCGTCGGCCGGGACAGGGGGCGGGTGAACACTGAAGCTTTCTTT.

The chain joins TRBV10-2 to TRBJ2-1; D ambiguous. The germline V gene encodes CDR1 WSHSY and CDR2 SAAADI. This CDR3 contains 13 residues. The ends were cut back, 3 bases at V and 7 bases at J, with 10 bases in the middle. As DNA, the CDR3 is TGCGCCAGCAGTGATTGGACCGCAAATGAGCAGTTCTTC. This codes for CASSDWTANEQFF.

V gene TRBV27 combines with J gene TRBJ2-2; D call uncertain. Germline values: CDR1 MNHEY, CDR2 SMNVEV (reference sequence). The V and J ends lost 4 bases and 7 bases respectively, with 4 bases between them. The CDR3 is 11 residues long. The CDR3 loop reads CASSSRGELFF. Written as DNA, the CDR3 is TGTGCCAGCAGTTCCCGCGGGGAGCTGTTTTTT.

CDR3 sequence reads: CASSSPERYYGYTF. CDR3 nucleotide sequence: TGTGCCAGCAGTTCCCCGGAGAGGTACTATGGCTACACCTTC. The J gene is TRBJ1-2, the V gene TRBV2; no firm D call. V lost 5 bases, J lost 3 bases, and 13 bases lay in between. Germline V lookup: CDR1 SNHLY, CDR2 FYNNEI. The CDR3 runs to 14 residues.

The sample holds one count of this clone. This chain joins TRBV9 and TRBJ2-1; no clear D gene. The CDR3 is 12 residues long. Trimming removed 3 bases at V and 8 bases at J, with 9 bases between. Germline CDR1 reads SGDLS; CDR2 reads YYNGEE. The CDR3 sequence: CASSGLLDEQFF. CDR3 coding DNA: TGTGCCAGCAGCGGCCTATTAGATGAGCAGTTCTTC. The full variable domain, with the rest looked up from reference TRBV9 and TRBJ2-1, is DSGVTQTPKHLITATGQRVTLRCSPRSGDLSVYWYQQSLDQGLQFLIQYYNGEERAKGNILERFSAQQFPDLHSELNLSSLELGDSALYFCASSGLLDEQFFGPGTRLTVL.

J is TRBJ2-1 and V is TRBV2; weak D call: TRBD2 (5 bases). The V gene's germline CDR1 is SNHLY and CDR2 FYNNEI. The CDR3 loop spans 14 amino acids. Trimming cost V 9 bases and J 5 bases, with 17 bases left between them. The CDR3 DNA follows: TGTGCCAGTATAGGCGGTAACGGGGACAATGAGCAGTTCTTC. Translation gives CASIGGNGDNEQFF.

Concerning this clone: This sample also contains other DNA sequences that code for the same CDR3. The chain uses TRBV7-9 and TRBJ2-7, with 8 bases lining up with TRBD1. The CDR3 runs 13 residues. V shed 4 bases, J shed 4 bases, and the junction held 3 bases outside the gene matches. Per germline, CDR1 SEHNR and CDR2 FQNEAQ (reference sequence). The CDR3 is CASSSRDRYEQYF. The CDR3 DNA sequence: TGTGCCAGCAGCTCCCGGGACAGGTACGAGCAGTACTTC.

The rearrangement joins TRBV28 to TRBJ2-1, with 11 bases identical to TRBD1. Germline V gene data show CDR1 as MDHEN and CDR2 as SYDVKM. Unmatched junction bases numbered 7, after V lost 9 bases and J lost 6 bases. The CDR3 has 14 amino acids. This CDR3 reads CASRGQGVSNEQFF. The CDR3 DNA reads TGTGCCAGTCGGGGACAGGGGGTATCCAATGAGCAGTTCTTC.

The chain employs TRBV4-2 and TRBJ2-1; 10 nucleotides line up with TRBD2. J lost 1 base, V lost 3 bases, and 12 bases had no gene match. Per the germline V gene, CDR1 is LGHNA and CDR2 is YNFKEQ. The CDR3 runs 19 residues. The chain's CDR3 is CASSHQSQMTSGSYNEQFF. CDR3 sequence (DNA): TGTGCCAGCAGCCATCAATCCCAAATGACTAGCGGGTCCTACAATGAGCAGTTCTTC.

The chain is built from TRBV11-2 and TRBJ2-1; 12 nucleotides agree with TRBD2. CDR1 is SGHAT, CDR2 FQNNGV, per germline. Germline trimming cut 4 bases from V and 4 bases from J; bases unmatched to any gene: 2. The CDR3 covers 15 residues. The CDR3 sequence: CASSSTSGRYNEQFF. The CDR3 bases are TGTGCCAGCAGCTCCACTAGCGGGAGGTACAATGAGCAGTTCTTC.

This chain connects TRBV29-1 to TRBJ2-7, with TRBD1 matching over 8 bases. The V and J ends lost 3 bases and 4 bases, in that order; junction bases with no gene match: 11. Germline-derived CDR1 and CDR2 are SQVTM and ANQGSEA. This CDR3 comprises 15 residues. CDR3: CSVEGSGQGLYEQYF. The CDR3 bases are TGCAGCGTTGAGGGGTCAGGACAGGGCTTATACGAGCAGTACTTC.

The chain carries TRBV7-2 and TRBJ2-1, with D uncertain. The CDR3 is 15 residues long. V was trimmed by 1 base and J by 0 bases, leaving 7 bases between them. Germline-derived CDR1 and CDR2 are SGHTA and FQGNSA. CDR3 nucleotides: TGTGCCAGCAGCTTAGAGGCGAGCTCCTACAATGAGCAGTTCTTC. Its protein is CASSLEASSYNEQFF.